This is a list of T cell receptor beta chains from one sample in a study of blood T cell repertoires in COVID-19. The table came from immunoSEQ multiplex PCR; TCRdb's copy has only in-frame clones and leaves some out. The data show under 250,000 clones, around 88% seen once. The sample comprised peripheral blood. The receptors originated from an elderly man with acute or convalescent COVID-19. Each CDR3 is given with its conserved first and last residue. The D gene is left open where the match is weak. Expanded clones get a size class; other rows say once, few or many, or leave the size out.

>-|TRBJ2-1|-|TRBV7-9
TGTGCCAGCAGCCCCCAAGGGGATGAGCAGTTCTTC
CASSPQGDEQFF
>-|TRBJ2-7|-|TRBV5-6
TGTGCCAGCAGCTCAGGGAACTACGAGCAGTACTTC
CASSSGNYEQYF
>-|TRBJ2-5|-|TRBV28
TGTGCCAGCAGTTTAAGGGCCAGGGGAGTGGAGACCCAGTACTTC
CASSLRARGVETQYF
>-|TRBJ1-5|-|TRBV28
TGTGCCAGCAGCTCTAGCCGGGGGAATCGCAATCAGCCCCAGCATTTT
CASSSSRGNRNQPQHF
>-|TRBJ1-2|-|TRBV4-2
TGTGCCAGCAGCCAAGAATGGCAGGGCTATGGCTACACCTTC
CASSQEWQGYGYTF
>TRBD1|TRBJ1-2|-|TRBV29-1
TGCAGCTCCTTGGGACAGGGTCTATATGGCTACACCTTC
CSSLGQGLYGYTF
>-|TRBJ1-5|-|TRBV4-3
TGCGCCAGCAGCCCCCCGGTAATTTATAGCAATCAGCCCCAGCATTTT
CASSPPVIYSNQPQHF
>-|TRBJ2-7|-|TRBV29-1
TGCAGCGTTGATTTGGGGGCGGGAGTTCTAGAGCAGTACTTC
CSVDLGAGVLEQYF
>-|TRBJ2-6|few|TRBV20-1
TGCAGTGCTAGTCCCAAGGGGGGGGCCAACGTCCTGACTTTC
CSASPKGGANVLTF
>-|TRBJ1-3|-|TRBV28
TGTGCCAGCACCCGGGTAGGAAACACCATATATTTT
CASTRVGNTIYF
>TRBD1|TRBJ1-1|-|TRBV14
TGTGCCAGCAGCCAAGATTGGGGACAGGCAAACACTGAAGCTTTCTTT
CASSQDWGQANTEAFF
>TRBD2|TRBJ2-1|-|TRBV28
TGTGCCAGCAGTTCCCAGCGGGAGAGCATTCAGGCTGAGCAGTTCTTC
CASSSQRESIQAEQFF
>TRBD2|TRBJ2-3|-|TRBV11-3
TGTGCCAGCAGCCCAGGGAGGGCCGGAGATACGCAGTATTTT
CASSPGRAGDTQYF
>TRBD2|TRBJ2-1|-|TRBV4-3
TGCGCCAGCAGCCAAGATCTTGCGGGAGGCTACAATGAGCAGTTCTTC
CASSQDLAGGYNEQFF